The T cell receptor beta chain described here comes from a study of blood T cells in healthy people across ages. Combining a sample-barcoded 5' primer with a J-beta primer mix, a second PCR ran for about 6 to 11 cycles. One entry per CDR3 protein, called by TCRdb with MiXCR from the 5' RACE reads. Altogether about 1,400,000 distinct CDR3 sequences are present, 42% being singletons, with the ten largest covering roughly 7.9%. Looked up from germline, CDR1 is MNHNS and CDR2 is SASEGT. This CDR3 spans 15 amino acids. The J segment lost 4 bases and the V segment lost 1 base, leaving 6 bases of the junction unmatched.

The source of this sequence is a woman between 18 and 30 years old in good health. The chain recombines TRBV6-1 with TRBJ1-2, with TRBD1 matching 7 bases. Sequenced material: blood. CDR3 DNA: TGTGCCAGCAGTGAAGAGGAGGGACAGAGCTATGGCTACACCTTC. Encoded protein: CASSEEEGQSYGYTF.